A single sample is the source of the 31 T cell receptor beta chains below, sequenced in a study of CXCR3-negative and CXCR3-positive naive CD8 T cells. The TRB libraries of cDNA were built by UMI-labeled 5' RACE. One entry per CDR3 protein, without DNA, is what TCRdb gives after re-calling the 5' RACE reads. There are about 81,000 distinct CDR3 sequences in the sample, with 1.6% held by the top ten. Sequencing was done on a sample of naive CXCR3- CD8+ T cells from blood. The sample's subset: CD45RO-CCR7+CD27+CD95- naive CD8+ T cells lacking CXCR3 (TNR3-). The receptors were gathered from a human donor in good health. Some clones in this sample may be carry-over from other donors' samples.

This CDR3 reads CSVEAPGRTYEQYF. V usage is TRBV29-1 and J usage is TRBJ2-7. Germline V gene sequence: CDR1 SQVTM, CDR2 ANQGSEA. This CDR3 is built from 14 residues.

The genes are TRBV29-1 and TRBJ2-7; as DNA is missing, the TRBD1 call by TCRdb cannot be tested. CDR1 SQVTM and CDR2 ANQGSEA come from the germline V gene. The CDR3 consists of 14 residues. Here the CDR3 reads CSVVGAGGSYEQYF.

The gene calls are TRBV2 and TRBJ2-7. From germline, CDR1 is SNHLY and CDR2 FYNNEI. The length of the CDR3 is 16 residues. This CDR3 reads CASSDLVPRSSYEQYF.

The rearrangement links TRBV9 to TRBJ2-2; without DNA, the TCRdb call of TRBD2 cannot be checked. Looked up from germline, CDR1 is SGDLS and CDR2 is YYNGEE. This CDR3 has 16 amino acids. The CDR3 spells CASMRGPSGSSGELFF.

This rearrangement joins TRBV7-3 to TRBJ1-5; TCRdb lists TRBD1, though no DNA is available to test this call. CDR3 length: 16 amino acids. Germline V gene sequence: CDR1 SGHTA, CDR2 FQGTGA. This chain's CDR3 is CASSRPWGGGNQPQHF.

The rearrangement uses TRBV6-5 and TRBJ1-1; TCRdb names TRBD1, which stays unverified in the absence of DNA. CDR1 is MNHEY, CDR2 SVGAGI, per germline. The CDR3 has 20 amino acids. The CDR3 sequence: CASSYGALRDRAASGLEAFF.

This chain connects TRBV20-1 to TRBJ2-1. Germline values: CDR1 DFQATT, CDR2 SNEGSKA (reference sequence). This CDR3 has 13 amino acids. CDR3: CSAIRLTVNEQFF.

The V gene is TRBV7-2, the J gene TRBJ2-7; lacking DNA, the TRBD1 call made by TCRdb goes unchecked. This CDR3 contains 14 residues. Germline CDR1 reads SGHTA; CDR2 reads FQGNSA. The CDR3 sequence: CASSWFRDSYEQYF.

The V and J genes are TRBV13 and TRBJ1-2. Germline V CDR1 and CDR2: PRHDT, FYEKMQ (reference sequence). The length of the CDR3 is 14 residues. CDR3 region: CASSLGEGTWGYTF.

The chain has TRBV28 and TRBJ2-2; the D call from TCRdb, TRBD2, cannot be confirmed without DNA. In germline, CDR1 is MDHEN, CDR2 SYDVKM. The CDR3 has 16 residues. This CDR3 is CASSLAGVRGTGELFF.

V gene TRBV7-9 combines with J gene TRBJ2-5. Looked up from germline, CDR1 is SEHNR and CDR2 is FQNEAQ (reference sequence). The CDR3 contains 17 residues. CDR3 loop: CASSQDPNPKLGETQYF.

V is TRBV29-1 and J is TRBJ2-7. CDR1 and CDR2 from the germline V gene are SQVTM and ANQGSEA. This CDR3 is built from 12 residues. CDR3 region: CSVETSCLEQYF.

The chain links TRBV12-3 or TRBV12-4 to TRBJ2-1; the TCRdb D gene call, TRBD1, has no DNA to confirm it. The CDR3 covers 15 residues. CDR3 sequence reads: CASSPGEGVSNEQFF.

This chain joins TRBV28 and TRBJ2-5; TCRdb's D gene call, TRBD1, goes unchecked for lack of DNA. Germline CDR1 and CDR2: MDHEN and SYDVKM. The CDR3 runs 14 residues. The CDR3 loop is CATIRGPPQETQYF.

The chain is built from TRBV28 and TRBJ1-5; TCRdb picks TRBD1, but there is no DNA to check that call. The V gene's germline CDR1 is MDHEN and CDR2 SYDVKM. This CDR3 contains 17 residues. CDR3 residues: CASSLFGPTGSNQPQHF.

This sequence joins TRBV29-1 and TRBJ2-2; TCRdb returns TRBD2, unconfirmable since there is no DNA. The CDR3 consists of 14 residues. Germline V gene lookup returns CDR1 SQVTM and CDR2 ANQGSEA. The chain's CDR3 is CSVLNGTSAGELFF.

J is TRBJ1-6 and V is TRBV7-9; TCRdb's assignment of TRBD1 cannot be checked, as there is no DNA. Germline loops: CDR1 SEHNR, CDR2 FQNEAQ (reference sequence). The CDR3 is 14 residues long. CDR3 region: CASSLPGPNSPLHF.

CDR3: CASRFTGTSSYEQYF. J is TRBJ2-7 and V is TRBV28; the D call of TRBD1 rests on TCRdb alone, since no DNA is present to check it. The CDR3 is made up of 15 amino acids. CDR1 is MDHEN, CDR2 SYDVKM, per germline.

The V call is TRBV7-9, the J call TRBJ2-3; TCRdb reports TRBD1, a call that lacks DNA to check it against. CDR3 length equals 14 residues. Per germline, CDR1 SEHNR and CDR2 FQNEAQ (reference sequence). CDR3 sequence: CASSSFGSEDTQYF.

This rearrangement joins TRBV29-1 to TRBJ2-7. This CDR3 region has 13 residues. Germline CDR1 reads SQVTM; CDR2 reads ANQGSEA. The CDR3: CSVDVASSYEQYF.

The chain joins TRBV6-2 or TRBV6-3 to TRBJ2-6; TCRdb gives TRBD1 as the D gene, but with no DNA this cannot be confirmed. The CDR3 is 15 amino acids. Germline V gene data show CDR1 as MNHEY and CDR2 as SVGEGT. The CDR3 is CASSYDRAGANVLTF.

The chain has TRBV4-3 and TRBJ1-5; TCRdb's assignment of TRBD1 cannot be checked, as there is no DNA. The CDR3 loop spans 15 amino acids. In germline, CDR1 is LGHNA, CDR2 YSLEER. This CDR3 reads CASSQGVGTPIPQHF.

The CDR3 spells CASRAGTGVVF. The rearrangement joins TRBV12-3 or TRBV12-4 to TRBJ2-1; as DNA is missing, the TRBD1 call by TCRdb cannot be tested. The CDR3 loop spans 11 amino acids.

The CDR3 protein is CASSEFLTGSSYNEQFF. The chain has TRBV10-2 and TRBJ2-1; the TCRdb call, TRBD1, lacks DNA for checking. Germline V gene sequence: CDR1 WSHSY, CDR2 SAAADI. CDR3 length: 17 amino acids.

J is TRBJ2-1 and V is TRBV29-1; TCRdb gives TRBD2 as the D gene, but with no DNA this cannot be confirmed. This CDR3 contains 15 residues. From germline, CDR1 is SQVTM and CDR2 ANQGSEA. CDR3 loop: CSVDGLAGGVNEQFF.

CDR3 amino acids: CASSHARGDRGRETQYF. This chain links TRBV7-8 with TRBJ2-5; TCRdb returns TRBD1, unconfirmable since there is no DNA. In germline, CDR1 is SGHVS, CDR2 FQNEAQ. This CDR3 region has 17 residues.

The chain uses TRBV11-3 and TRBJ2-2. Germline V gene lookup returns CDR1 SGHNT and CDR2 YENEEA. The length of the CDR3 is 16 residues. CDR3 residues: CASSLDAMGFTGELFF.

J is TRBJ2-1 and V is TRBV28; lacking DNA, the TRBD1 call made by TCRdb goes unchecked. This CDR3 is 15 amino acids long. Germline loops: CDR1 MDHEN, CDR2 SYDVKM. The CDR3 loop is CASSLWGEISDEQFF.

The chain carries TRBV9 and TRBJ2-2; the D call from TCRdb, TRBD1, cannot be confirmed without DNA. Germline V gene sequence: CDR1 SGDLS, CDR2 YYNGEE. The CDR3 is 15 amino acids. CDR3 sequence: CASSVEGAGAGELFF.

The V call is TRBV6-2 or TRBV6-3, the J call TRBJ1-1; TCRdb names TRBD1, which stays unverified in the absence of DNA. Germline V gene sequence: CDR1 MNHEY, CDR2 SVGEGT. This CDR3 contains 21 residues. This chain's CDR3 is CASSPSLTRAPDSLWDTEAFF.

The chain links TRBV29-1 to TRBJ2-3; the TCRdb D gene call, TRBD2, has no DNA to confirm it. CDR3 length: 18 amino acids. Germline CDR1 SQVTM, CDR2 ANQGSEA. The CDR3 spells CSVGRGRILQQTTDTQYF.